These 18 T cell receptor beta chains were sequenced from one sample in a study of cytomegalovirus exposure and HLA in healthy donors. The PCR was carried out with 60 Vbeta primers and 13 Jbeta primers. TCRdb's table, derived via immunoSEQ multiplex PCR, lists solely in-frame clones and lacks some. The table shows 240,000 or so clones, with around 80% occurring only once. Sequenced: PBMCs. These receptors were taken from a middle-aged woman in good health and CMV-seropositive.

This rearrangement joins TRBV7-8 to TRBJ1-1; D is possibly TRBD1 (6 bases). CDR1 SGHVS and CDR2 FQNEAQ come from the germline V gene. Trimming took 1 base from V and 1 from J, leaving 13 bases between them. The CDR3 loop spans 16 amino acids. Here the CDR3 DNA reads TGTGCCAGCAGCTTAGTTCCGTCAGGGGCGAACACTGAAGCTTTCTTT. Translation gives CASSLVPSGANTEAFF.

This rearrangement joins TRBV5-8 to TRBJ2-1; TRBD2 aligns across 13 bases. Losses at the gene ends were 2 bases for V and 6 bases for J; bases not matched to a gene: 5. The CDR3 has 16 amino acids. CDR1 and CDR2 from the germline V gene are SGHTS and YDEGEE. The CDR3 region is CASSFGLAGAINEQFF. The CDR3 bases are TGTGCCAGCAGCTTTGGACTAGCGGGAGCTATCAATGAGCAGTTCTTC.

In DNA, the CDR3 is TGCGCCAGCAGCCCGGGATCCAGGAGGAATGAGCAGTTCTTC. Translating gives CASSPGSRRNEQFF. This chain connects TRBV5-1 to TRBJ2-1; possibly TRBD2 for D (5 bases). Trimming took 4 bases from V and 7 from J, leaving 15 bases between them. The CDR3 sequence is 14 residues long. CDR1 is SGHRS and CDR2 is YFSETQ in the germline V gene.

Only a few counts were recorded for this clone. The chain couples TRBV5-4 to TRBJ2-7; D is unresolved. V was clipped by 0 bases and J by 2 bases, with 3 bases between them. The CDR3 loop spans 12 amino acids. CDR1 SGHNT and CDR2 YYREEE come from the germline V gene (reference sequence). As DNA, the CDR3 is TGTGCCAGCAGCTTGGATACCTACGAGCAGTACTTC. This encodes CASSLDTYEQYF.

This clone was recorded a few times. The genes are TRBV7-6 and TRBJ2-7; D remains ambiguous. The CDR3 extends over 12 amino acids. The V end lost 1 base, the J end lost 6 bases, and 7 bases lay between the germline ends. In germline, CDR1 is SGHVS, CDR2 FNYEAQ. CDR3 residues: CASSLGGGEQYF. The CDR3, as DNA: TGTGCCAGCAGCTTAGGAGGCGGCGAGCAGTACTTC.

The chain couples TRBV30 to TRBJ2-7; 7 nucleotides match TRBD1. With 2 bases clipped from V and 3 bases from J, the junction kept 19 bases outside the gene matches. CDR1 is GTSNPN and CDR2 is SVGIG in the germline V gene (reference sequence). The CDR3 loop spans 18 amino acids. The CDR3 bases are TGTGCCTGGAGTCCCCCGGACAGGTGGACCTCCTCCGGCTACGAGCAGTACTTC. This gives the protein CAWSPPDRWTSSGYEQYF.

The V gene is TRBV5-1, the J gene TRBJ2-5; 7 bases are shared with TRBD2. CDR1 SGHRS and CDR2 YFSETQ come from the germline V gene. The junction had 4 bases not matched to a gene; V was cut back by 0 bases and J by 5 bases. The CDR3 is 14 amino acids. This CDR3 is CASSLEGRGETQYF. As DNA, the CDR3 is TGCGCCAGCAGCTTGGAGGGGAGGGGCGAGACCCAGTACTTC.

The CDR3 loop is CASSSPGGINTEAFF. In DNA, the CDR3 is TGTGCCAGCAGCTCACCAGGGGGGATCAACACTGAAGCTTTCTTT. The rearrangement joins TRBV5-4 to TRBJ1-1; 7 bases map to TRBD1. V shed 3 bases, J shed 2 bases, and the junction held 7 bases outside the gene matches. CDR3 length: 15 amino acids. Germline V gene sequence: CDR1 SGHNT, CDR2 YYREEE (reference sequence). Variable domain in full (rest from reference TRBV5-4 and TRBJ1-1): ETGVTQSPTHLIKTRGQQVTLRCSSQSGHNTVSWYQQALGQGPQFIFQYYREEENGRGNFPPRFSGLQFPNYSSELNVNALELDDSALYLCASSSPGGINTEAFFGQGTRLTVV.

This clone appeared a few times. J is TRBJ2-3 and V is TRBV6-1, with 8 bases matching TRBD2. J gave up 3 bases and V 6 bases, and 5 bases lay outside the gene matches. The CDR3 consists of 14 residues. Germline CDR1 reads MNHNS; CDR2 reads SASEGT. The CDR3 protein is CASRRGEGTDTQYF. The DNA of the CDR3 is TGTGCCAGCAGGCGGGGGGAGGGTACAGATACGCAGTATTTT.

This clone was seen a few times. This sequence joins TRBV15 and TRBJ1-2, with no clear D. Germline-derived CDR1 and CDR2 are LNHNV and YYDKDF (reference sequence). The V end lost 1 base, the J end lost 4 bases, and 13 bases lay between the germline ends. The CDR3 runs 15 residues. The CDR3 region is CATSRAPTAIYGYTF. CDR3 sequence (DNA): TGTGCCACCAGCAGAGCGCCCACAGCTATCTATGGCTACACCTTC.

This clone has only one observation. This chain joins TRBV15 and TRBJ1-1; D may be TRBD1 (6 bases). There are 15 residues in the CDR3. CDR1 and CDR2 from the germline V gene are LNHNV and YYDKDF (reference sequence). Trimming shortened V by 3 bases and J by 4 bases, and 15 bases separated the two germline ends. The CDR3 DNA is TGTGCCACCAGCAGGGATCAAGGGGGAAGCACTGAAGCTTTCTTT. Its protein product is CATSRDQGGSTEAFF.

V is TRBV7-8 and J is TRBJ2-7; no clear D. The germline V gene has CDR1 SGHVS and CDR2 FQNEAQ. The CDR3 sequence is 12 residues long. Trimming removed 5 bases at V and 5 bases at J, with 10 bases between. The CDR3 region is CASSPTMDEQYF. For the CDR3, the DNA is TGTGCCAGCAGCCCTACCATGGACGAGCAGTACTTC.

The V and J genes are TRBV19 and TRBJ2-2; 11 nucleotides match TRBD2. From germline, CDR1 is LNHDA and CDR2 SQIVND (reference sequence). The CDR3 sequence is 16 residues long. Trimming cost V 7 bases and J 6 bases; bases outside gene matches: 10. CDR3 in DNA: TGTGCCAGTACCATGGGGACTAGCGGTCCTCCCGGGGAGCTGTTTTTT. This gives the protein CASTMGTSGPPGELFF.

The chain employs TRBV7-9 and TRBJ2-3; TRBD2 agrees at 11 bases. The CDR3 is 15 residues long. Germline values: CDR1 SEHNR, CDR2 FQNEAQ (reference sequence). The ends lost 4 bases at V and 6 bases at J; junction bases unmatched: 6. CDR3 loop: CASSSSGRSVDTQYF. The CDR3 bases are TGTGCCAGCAGCTCTAGCGGGAGGAGTGTGGATACGCAGTATTTT.

This clone has only a few counts. The chain recombines TRBV19 with TRBJ1-2; 9 positions agree with TRBD1. With V trimmed by 6 bases and J by 2 bases, 7 bases remained unmatched. The germline CDR1 and CDR2 sequences are LNHDA and SQIVND (reference sequence). CDR3 length: 15 amino acids. CDR3 coding DNA: TGTGCCAGTAGAACAGGGGGCGAAATCAACTATGGCTACACCTTC. Encoded protein: CASRTGGEINYGYTF.

This clone was seen a handful of times. The V call is TRBV30, the J call TRBJ2-3; TRBD2 might be the D (5 bases). The CDR3 extends over 15 amino acids. Germline V lookup: CDR1 GTSNPN, CDR2 SVGIG (reference sequence). Trimming cost V 3 bases and J 4 bases, with 17 bases left between them. The CDR3 DNA is TGTGCCTGGAGCGCTAAACTCGGGGTCTCAGATACGCAGTATTTT. Translating gives CAWSAKLGVSDTQYF.

The rearrangement uses TRBV7-9 and TRBJ1-1; a possible D gene is TRBD1 (5 bases). CDR3 size: 15 residues. The germline gives CDR1 SEHNR, CDR2 FQNEAQ (reference sequence). Trimming pared 1 base from V and 5 bases from J, leaving 14 bases between. In DNA, the CDR3 is TGTGCCAGCAGCTTAGTGCTGGGGGGAAGTACTGAAGCTTTCTTT. Protein product: CASSLVLGGSTEAFF.

The gene calls are TRBV5-1 and TRBJ2-1; D perhaps matches TRBD2 (5 bases). There are 16 residues in the CDR3. V lost 0 bases, J lost 0 bases, and 10 bases lay in between. Germline CDR1 reads SGHRS; CDR2 reads YFSETQ. CDR3 DNA: TGCGCCAGCAGCTTGGTTGCGGGCAGCTCCTACAATGAGCAGTTCTTC. As protein: CASSLVAGSSYNEQFF.